The present TCR beta chain was sequenced within a study of blood T cell repertoires in COVID-19. The protocol was immunoSEQ multiplex PCR, while the TCRdb copy is restricted to in-frame clones and leaves out a portion. The sample lists 250,000 or so clones; over 80% were seen once. The CDR3 loop spans 15 amino acids. Germline-derived CDR1 and CDR2 are SGHTS and YDEGEE. The V and J ends lost 2 bases and 6 bases, in that order; junction bases with no gene match: 8. The rearrangement links TRBV5-8 to TRBJ2-1, with 7 bases matching TRBD1. The source of this sequence is a woman aged 40 to 50 who had been exposed to COVID-19. Sequences were obtained from PBMCs or T cells enriched from blood (not recorded which). This chain's CDR3 is CASSFGQVVGNEQFF. The CDR3 nucleotides read TGTGCCAGCAGCTTTGGACAGGTAGTAGGCAATGAGCAGTTCTTC.